This TCR beta chain was observed in a study of T cell responses to AZD1222 COVID-19 vaccine. Germline CDR1 and CDR2: SGHNT and YYREEE (reference sequence). The CDR3 spans 16 residues. V shed 4 bases and J 2 bases; nucleotides not matched to a gene: 5. As for this clone: Its cognate antigen is unknown.

Broader study findings: The study sampled repertoires only after the peak T cell response. Vaccine-associated CD4 TCRs ranged over spike, dominating at 160-218 and 743-854. Increases in Spike-specific TCR breadth and depth were seen after two AZD1222 doses. Donors were chiefly white British, with a greater number of females, and clonal diversity was perhaps underestimated.

Method: immunoSEQ multiplex PCR; TCRdb's copy keeps in-frame clones and lacks some. The repertoire holds under 70,000 clones, with more than 70% as singletons. The specimen was peripheral blood, collected 28 days after the second AZD1222 dose. This chain uses TRBV5-4 with TRBJ2-2, with TRBD2 matching over 10 bases. This clonotype was obtained from an adult who received the AZD1222 COVID-19 vaccine. The DNA of the CDR3 is TGTGCCAGCAGCGAACCTAGCGGGAGAAACACCGGGGAGCTGTTTTTT. Translating it yields CASSEPSGRNTGELFF.